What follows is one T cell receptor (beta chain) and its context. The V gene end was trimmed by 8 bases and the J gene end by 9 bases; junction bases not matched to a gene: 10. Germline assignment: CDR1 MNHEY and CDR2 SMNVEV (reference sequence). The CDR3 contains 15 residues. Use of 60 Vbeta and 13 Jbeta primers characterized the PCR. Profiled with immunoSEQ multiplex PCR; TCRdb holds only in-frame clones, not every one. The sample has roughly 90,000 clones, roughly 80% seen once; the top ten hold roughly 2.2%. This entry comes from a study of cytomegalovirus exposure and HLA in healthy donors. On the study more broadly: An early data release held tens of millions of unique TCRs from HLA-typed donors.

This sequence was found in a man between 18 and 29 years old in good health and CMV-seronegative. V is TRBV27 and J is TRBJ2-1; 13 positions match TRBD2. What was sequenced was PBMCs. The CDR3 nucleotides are TGTGCCAGCTGGGGGGGACTAGCGGGGCGGTTTGAGCAGTTCTTC. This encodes CASWGGLAGRFEQFF.